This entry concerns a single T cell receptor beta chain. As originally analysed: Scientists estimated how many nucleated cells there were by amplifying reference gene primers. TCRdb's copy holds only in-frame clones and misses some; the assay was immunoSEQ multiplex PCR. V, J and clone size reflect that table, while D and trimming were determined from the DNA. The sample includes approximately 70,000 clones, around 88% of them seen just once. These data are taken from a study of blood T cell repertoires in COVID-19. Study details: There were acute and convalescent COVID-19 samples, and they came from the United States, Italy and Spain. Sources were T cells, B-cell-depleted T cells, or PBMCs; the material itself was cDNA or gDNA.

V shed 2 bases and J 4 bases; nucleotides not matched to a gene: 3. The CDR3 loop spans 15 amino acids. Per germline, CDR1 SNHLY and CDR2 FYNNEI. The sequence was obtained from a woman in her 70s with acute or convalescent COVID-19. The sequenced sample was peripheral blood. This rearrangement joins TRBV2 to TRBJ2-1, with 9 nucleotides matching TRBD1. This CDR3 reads CASSELGTGYNEQFF. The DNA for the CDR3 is TGTGCCAGCAGTGAATTGGGGACAGGGTACAATGAGCAGTTCTTC.